This T cell receptor (beta chain) was observed in a study of blood T cells in healthy people across ages. V shed 3 bases and J 3 bases; nucleotides not matched to a gene: 2. This CDR3 region has 13 residues. CDR1 DFQATT and CDR2 SNEGSKA come from the germline V gene (reference sequence). Concerning this clonotype: Its target is not known.

The authors ran a second PCR of about 6 to 11 cycles using a sample-barcoded 5' primer and a J-beta primer mix. TCRdb passed the 5' RACE reads through MiXCR, listing each CDR3 protein once. The table shows 630,000 or so distinct CDR3 sequences, with roughly 30% occurring only once. Broader study findings: Strong correlation existed between TCR beta diversity and naive T cell percentage. Getting older went along with TCR beta diversity per million T cells dropping roughly linearly. Estimated diversity that came from one million T cells was considered an underestimate.

The sequencing input was blood. This TCR came from a woman older than 75 in good health. The rearrangement links TRBV20-1 to TRBJ2-4; 7 bases map to TRBD2. This CDR3 reads CSARREGKNIQYF. The CDR3 DNA reads as TGCAGTGCTAGGAGGGAGGGCAAAAACATTCAGTACTTC.